Presented here are 17 T cell receptor beta chains from one specimen sequenced in a study of beta chain features in type 1 diabetes. Study-level findings and limits: Type 1 diabetes patients had TCRB CDR3s that were shorter (moderately but significantly so) in all four CD4+ subsets.

The antigens for these receptors are not known. The sequenced template was cDNA made from the entire isolated RNA. Using immunoSEQ multiplex PCR, the repertoire was profiled, and TCRdb retains in-frame clones only, with some absent. The sample has approximately 280,000 clones; roughly 15% are singletons. Sample: naive CD4+ T cells from blood. These receptors were taken from a man aged 18 to 29 with type 1 diabetes.

The rearrangement joins TRBV6-6 to TRBJ1-5, with D tentatively TRBD1 (5 bases). Germline loops: CDR1 MNHNY, CDR2 SVGAGI (reference sequence). The CDR3 has 16 amino acids. Deletions cut 2 bases from V and 3 bases from J, with 14 bases between. CDR3 DNA sequence: TGTGCCAGCAGTTACGGCGGAGGGGTCGACAATCAGCCCCAGCATTTT. Residues: CASSYGGGVDNQPQHF.

The genes are TRBV5-4 and TRBJ2-2, with 12 bases aligning to TRBD2. The V and J ends lost 6 bases and 5 bases, in that order; junction bases with no gene match: 5. Germline CDR1 and CDR2: SGHNT and YYREEE (reference sequence). The CDR3 consists of 15 residues. The CDR3 DNA reads as TGTGCCAGCACGGCTCTAGCGGGGGGGACCGGGGAGCTGTTTTTT. It is translated as CASTALAGGTGELFF.

This clone appeared a few times. The chain uses TRBV7-2 and TRBJ1-6, with 7 bases matching TRBD1. Unmatched junction bases numbered 9, after V lost 4 bases and J lost 9 bases. The CDR3 extends over 15 amino acids. The germline gives CDR1 SGHTA, CDR2 FQGNSA. CDR3 amino acids: CASSYITGVSSPLHF. CDR3 DNA sequence: TGTGCCAGCAGCTACATAACAGGGGTTAGTTCACCCCTCCACTTT.

This clone has a handful of counts. The rearrangement uses TRBV28 and TRBJ2-7; 7 nucleotides match TRBD2. The CDR3 has 14 amino acids. Trimming took 8 bases from V and 1 from J; bases not matched to a gene: 8. Looked up from germline, CDR1 is MDHEN and CDR2 is SYDVKM. The CDR3 loop reads CASFQAGISYEQYF. CDR3 coding DNA: TGTGCCAGCTTCCAAGCGGGGATTTCCTACGAGCAGTACTTC.

V gene TRBV6-1 combines with J gene TRBJ2-7; the D gene is possibly TRBD1 (6 bases). V was clipped by 4 bases and J by 3 bases, with 13 bases between them. The CDR3 length is 14 residues. The germline CDR1 and CDR2 sequences are MNHNS and SASEGT. This CDR3 is CASSVSWGHYEQYF. The CDR3 DNA sequence: TGTGCCAGCAGTGTTTCCTGGGGGCACTACGAGCAGTACTTC.

This clone turned up a few times. The chain uses TRBV4-3 and TRBJ2-7; D is perhaps TRBD2 (6 bases). The CDR3 totals 16 residues. V was cut by 1 base and J by 0 bases, with 13 bases left in between. Germline V gene lookup returns CDR1 LGHNA and CDR2 YSLEER. The CDR3 nucleotides read TGCGCCAGCAGCCAAGGGTACCCGGGGGTCTCCTACGAGCAGTACTTC. Translation: CASSQGYPGVSYEQYF.

This clone occurred a few times. The rearrangement links TRBV29-1 to TRBJ2-6; D is perhaps TRBD2 (6 bases). Germline CDR1 is SQVTM and CDR2 is ANQGSEA. The CDR3 totals 14 residues. Trimming pared 5 bases from V and 0 bases from J, leaving 8 bases between. As DNA, the CDR3 is TGCAGCGTTTCGGGGGTCTCTGGGGCCAACGTCCTGACTTTC. This gives the protein CSVSGVSGANVLTF.

A few counts support this clone. The gene calls are TRBV7-9 and TRBJ1-4; maybe TRBD1 (5 bases). The CDR3 is 15 amino acids. Between the trimmed V and J ends, which lost 3 bases and 8 bases, there was a span of 16 bases. Germline V CDR1 and CDR2: SEHNR, FQNEAQ (reference sequence). The CDR3 DNA follows: TGTGCCAGCAGCTTCTTCCAGGGAAGGAGCGAAAAACTGTTTTTT. Translated: CASSFFQGRSEKLFF.

The V call is TRBV28, the J call TRBJ2-1; 14 nucleotides match TRBD2. There are 15 residues in the CDR3. J was trimmed by 6 bases and V by 5 bases; bases with no gene match: 3. The germline CDR1 and CDR2 sequences are MDHEN and SYDVKM. The CDR3 loop is CASSPGLAGGNEQFF. In DNA, the CDR3 is TGTGCCAGCAGTCCCGGACTAGCGGGAGGCAATGAGCAGTTCTTC.

This clone was detected a few times. The rearrangement joins TRBV29-1 to TRBJ2-7; 15 nucleotides align to TRBD2. Germline CDR1 and CDR2: SQVTM and ANQGSEA. The CDR3 runs to 14 residues. J gave up 9 bases and V 4 bases, and 7 bases lay outside the gene matches. The CDR3 region is CSVGGTSGGLGQYF. The DNA of the CDR3 is TGCAGCGTTGGGGGGACTAGCGGGGGGTTAGGGCAGTACTTC.

This clone was counted only a few times. V is TRBV5-1 and J is TRBJ1-1; 9 bases align to TRBD1. Trimming took 3 bases from V and 5 from J; bases not matched to a gene: 2. The CDR3 has 13 amino acids. Germline CDR1 is SGHRS and CDR2 is YFSETQ. The CDR3 spells CASSYRGPTEAFF. In nucleotides, the CDR3 is TGCGCCAGCAGCTACAGGGGGCCGACTGAAGCTTTCTTT.

The chain combines TRBV27 with TRBJ2-1; 8 bases are a match to TRBD1. The CDR3 runs 13 residues. Germline CDR1 and CDR2: MNHEY and SMNVEV (reference sequence). The J segment lost 6 bases and the V segment lost 6 bases, leaving 4 bases of the junction unmatched. CDR3: CASRVQGGNEQFF. The CDR3 DNA sequence: TGTGCCAGCAGAGTACAGGGGGGCAATGAGCAGTTCTTC.

There are a few counts of this clone. The rearrangement uses TRBV23-1 and TRBJ2-7, with a weak D call TRBD1 (6 bases). TRBV23-1 is identified as an open reading frame with a role that is uncertain. V lost 2 bases, J lost 1 base, and 12 bases lay in between. The CDR3 is 15 amino acids. This CDR3 reads CASSQRGQCSYEQYF. CDR3 DNA: TGCGCCAGCAGTCAAAGAGGACAGTGTTCCTACGAGCAGTACTTC.

This clone was seen a handful of times. The rearrangement links TRBV5-1 to TRBJ2-1; 9 nucleotides match TRBD2. Germline assignment: CDR1 SGHRS and CDR2 YFSETQ. J lost 15 bases, V lost 4 bases, and 8 bases had no gene match. The CDR3 has 12 residues. The CDR3 spells CASSQTSGGTFF. The CDR3 nucleotides read TGCGCCAGCAGCCAGACTAGCGGTGGAACGTTCTTC.

The chain carries TRBV5-1 and TRBJ1-2; tentative D call: TRBD1 (6 bases). Germline V gene lookup returns CDR1 SGHRS and CDR2 YFSETQ. The CDR3 has 14 amino acids. Trimming took off 3 bases at V and 2 bases at J, with 11 bases between the two ends. CDR3 sequence: CASSSGTLNYGYTF. The CDR3 DNA reads TGCGCCAGCAGCTCGGGGACACTCAACTATGGCTACACCTTC.

The chain employs TRBV18 and TRBJ2-5, with TRBD2 matching 7 bases. The CDR3 contains 18 residues. Germline CDR1 and CDR2: KGHSH and LQKENI. The V segment lost 4 bases and the J segment 5 bases; nucleotides outside the gene matches: 19. The CDR3 coding sequence is TGTGCCAGCTCACTACTAAGGGCTAGCGGCCCCCCAGGGGAGACCCAGTACTTC. It encodes CASSLLRASGPPGETQYF. Filled out from reference TRBV18 and TRBJ2-5, the complete variable domain reads NAGVMQNPRHLVRRRGQEARLRCSPMKGHSHVYWYRQLPEEGLKFMVYLQKENIIDESGMPKERFSAEFPKEGPSILRIQQVVRGDSAAYFCASSLLRASGPPGETQYFGPGTRLLVL.

There are a few counts of this clone. The chain joins TRBV7-2 to TRBJ2-3; a possible D gene is TRBD2 (6 bases). The CDR3 sequence is 14 residues long. The V gene's germline CDR1 is SGHTA and CDR2 FQGNSA. V gave up 5 bases and J gave up 0 bases, with 9 bases separating them. DNA of the CDR3: TGTGCCAGCAGCCGCGGGGTTAGCACAGATACGCAGTATTTT. This translates into CASSRGVSTDTQYF.